Listed here are 17 T cell receptor beta chains from one sample, sequenced in a study of identical twins. TCRdb used MiXCR to reprocess the 5' RACE reads, holding one entry per CDR3 protein. In the table there are under 900,000 distinct CDR3 sequences, roughly 20% of which are singletons. The sample also formed part of further work on T cells expressing NK-cell markers.

The sample consisted of PBMCs. The receptor source for this set is a woman aged 18-29 years in good health.

The chain carries TRBV5-1 and TRBJ2-6; the D is unclear. This CDR3 region has 15 residues. Germline assignment: CDR1 SGHRS and CDR2 YFSETQ. Trimming left V 5 bases short and J 0 bases short, with 9 bases between. The CDR3 DNA reads TGCGCCAGCAGTAACAGCACCTCTGGGGCCAACGTCCTGACTTTC. Encoded protein: CASSNSTSGANVLTF.

The sample holds a few counts of this clonotype. The CDR3 sequence is CSAEDGYYEQYF. In DNA, the CDR3 is TGCAGTGCCGAGGACGGCTACTACGAGCAGTACTTC. The chain is built from TRBV20-1 and TRBJ2-7; D unresolved. V was shortened by 6 bases and J by 3 bases, with 12 bases between the two germline ends. The germline V gene encodes CDR1 DFQATT and CDR2 SNEGSKA (reference sequence). CDR3 length: 12 amino acids.

This clonotype was found a few times. The chain carries TRBV18 and TRBJ2-1, with 9 bases that match TRBD2. V was clipped by 3 bases and J by 9 bases; unmatched bases: 9. This CDR3 contains 15 residues. Germline V gives CDR1 KGHSH, CDR2 LQKENI. The CDR3 region is CASSPFSGSRAEQFF. The CDR3 DNA reads TGTGCCAGCTCACCCTTTAGCGGGAGCAGGGCTGAGCAGTTCTTC. The entire variable domain, with the rest obtained from reference TRBV18 and TRBJ2-1, is as follows: NAGVMQNPRHLVRRRGQEARLRCSPMKGHSHVYWYRQLPEEGLKFMVYLQKENIIDESGMPKERFSAEFPKEGPSILRIQQVVRGDSAAYFCASSPFSGSRAEQFFGPGTRLTVL.

The rearrangement joins TRBV5-1 to TRBJ2-1; possibly TRBD1 for D (5 bases). The V end lost 0 bases, the J end lost 10 bases, and 11 bases lay between the germline ends. In germline, CDR1 is SGHRS, CDR2 YFSETQ. This CDR3 spans 13 amino acids. CDR3 protein: CASSLEGQGEQFF. CDR3 in DNA: TGCGCCAGCAGCTTGGAAGGGCAGGGCGAGCAGTTCTTC.

The rearrangement links TRBV2 to TRBJ2-1; D is unresolved. V gave up 7 bases and J gave up 0 bases, with 10 bases separating them. The germline CDR1 and CDR2 sequences are SNHLY and FYNNEI. The CDR3 covers 14 residues. CDR3 DNA: TGTGCCAGCACTGTACTCCCCTCCTACAATGAGCAGTTCTTC. As protein: CASTVLPSYNEQFF.

This clonotype showed up just a few times. The gene calls are TRBV14 and TRBJ2-5; D possibly corresponds to TRBD1 (6 bases). V was cut by 6 bases and J by 5 bases, with 13 bases left in between. The germline V gene has CDR1 SGHDN and CDR2 FVKESK. This CDR3 contains 13 residues. The CDR3 DNA sequence: TGTGCCAGCAGACAACAGGGAACGGAGACCCAGTACTTC. Translated: CASRQQGTETQYF.

The chain couples TRBV6-1 to TRBJ1-1, with 11 bases fitting TRBD1. The CDR3 totals 14 residues. CDR1 and CDR2 (germline): MNHNS, SASEGT. V was pared by 6 bases and J by 3 bases, with 3 bases of the junction left unmatched. CDR3 region: CASRDRGQDTEAFF. The CDR3 DNA follows: TGTGCCAGCAGGGACAGGGGGCAGGACACTGAAGCTTTCTTT.

In regard to this clonotype: As the CDR3 is not closed by the conserved phenylalanine or tryptophan, this likely results from a read error. The chain uses TRBV6-2 or TRBV6-3 and TRBJ2-7; D is undetermined. V lost 2 bases to trimming and J lost 0 bases, with 5 bases between them. The CDR3 has 13 residues. Germline V gene data show CDR1 as MNHEY and CDR2 as SVGEGT. This CDR3 reads CASSYGNSYEQYL. The CDR3 DNA sequence: TGTGCCAGCAGTTACGGCAACTCCTACGAGCAGTACTTA.

A few counts support this clonotype. The V and J genes are TRBV11-1 and TRBJ2-5, with 7 bases identical to TRBD2. The CDR3 covers 18 residues. In germline, CDR1 is SGHAT, CDR2 FQDESV (reference sequence). V lost 5 bases to trimming and J lost 5 bases; unmatched junction nucleotides: 20. As DNA, the CDR3 is TGTGCCAGCAGCAAACCGCCCCCCTCTAGCGGAGAAAGGGAGACCCAGTACTTC. Its translation: CASSKPPPSSGERETQYF.

The J gene is TRBJ2-7, the V gene TRBV10-3; either TRBD1 or TRBD2 may supply D (5 bases each). This CDR3 has 16 residues. V lost 0 bases and J lost 5, with 17 bases in between. From germline, CDR1 is ENHRY and CDR2 SYGVKD. The CDR3 reads CAISESRAAGGDEQYF. Here the CDR3 DNA reads TGTGCCATCAGTGAGTCAAGGGCAGCTGGGGGAGACGAGCAGTACTTC.

The CDR3 sequence is CASSESGLAGVSEQYF. As DNA, the CDR3 is TGTGCCAGCAGCGAATCCGGACTAGCGGGAGTATCCGAGCAGTACTTC. The chain is built from TRBV7-2 and TRBJ2-7; 13 nucleotides match TRBD2. Trimming took 5 bases from V and 6 from J; bases not matched to a gene: 10. Germline V gene sequence: CDR1 SGHTA, CDR2 FQGNSA. The CDR3 runs to 16 residues.

The V and J genes are TRBV11-2 and TRBJ2-5, with TRBD2 identical over 11 bases. V lost 6 bases to trimming and J lost 4 bases; unmatched junction nucleotides: 7. CDR3 length: 15 residues. The V gene's germline CDR1 is SGHAT and CDR2 FQNNGV. CDR3 nucleotide sequence: TGTGCCAGCAGTTCACTAGCGGGAGTGTCAGAGACCCAGTACTTC. It specifies CASSSLAGVSETQYF.

A few counts support this clonotype. CDR3: CSAWRAGNTGELFF. CDR3 bases: TGCAGTGCCTGGAGGGCGGGGAACACCGGGGAGCTGTTTTTT. The chain uses TRBV20-1 and TRBJ2-2; D may be TRBD2 (6 bases). Trimming shortened V by 6 bases and J by 1 base, and 12 bases separated the two germline ends. The CDR3 has 14 amino acids. Germline-derived CDR1 and CDR2 are DFQATT and SNEGSKA (reference sequence).

The chain is built from TRBV19 and TRBJ2-1; no reliable D call. There are 13 residues in the CDR3. Trimming shortened V by 2 bases and J by 6 bases, and 8 bases separated the two germline ends. Germline-derived CDR1 and CDR2 are LNHDA and SQIVND (reference sequence). The CDR3 loop reads CASSISVGNEQFF. The CDR3 region has the DNA TGTGCCAGTAGTATATCAGTGGGCAATGAGCAGTTCTTC.

The chain joins TRBV5-1 to TRBJ2-7, with 9 positions matching TRBD1. The CDR3 is 15 amino acids. Germline V gives CDR1 SGHRS, CDR2 YFSETQ. The J segment lost 5 bases and the V segment lost 0 bases, leaving 6 bases of the junction unmatched. In DNA form, the CDR3 reads TGCGCCAGCAGCTTGGACAGGGGGCTCAATAACGAGCAGTACTTC. It encodes CASSLDRGLNNEQYF.

V is TRBV7-9 and J is TRBJ2-2, with a possible D match to TRBD2 (5 bases). The CDR3 loop spans 16 amino acids. Deletions cut 0 bases from V and 7 bases from J, with 15 bases between. CDR1 and CDR2 from the germline V gene are SEHNR and FQNEAQ (reference sequence). The CDR3 sequence is CASSLARASGNGELFF. The CDR3 coding sequence is TGTGCCAGCAGCTTAGCGAGGGCGTCGGGGAACGGGGAGCTGTTTTTT.

This chain uses TRBV20-1 with TRBJ1-1; weak D call: TRBD1 (5 bases). Germline CDR1 reads DFQATT; CDR2 reads SNEGSKA (reference sequence). This CDR3 has 13 residues. The V gene lost 2 bases and the J gene lost 4 bases, with 11 bases spanning the gap. CDR3 coding DNA: TGCAGTGCTAGACGGTCAGGGTTCACTGAAGCTTTCTTT. It codes for CSARRSGFTEAFF.